This TCR beta chain derives from a study of cytomegalovirus exposure and HLA in healthy donors. Broader study findings: Reportedly, cytomegalovirus status was diagnosed with high sensitivity and specificity. Across HLA loci, a later analysis found differing TCR association rates, with DRB1 most and HLA-C fewest. Specificity of a few CMV-associated chains for CMV antigens was verified in vitro.

There are 14 residues in the CDR3. Germline CDR1 and CDR2: MNHEY and SMNVEV (reference sequence). Trimming cost V 1 base and J 10 bases, with 14 bases left between them. This clone was counted once. Its cognate antigen is unknown. The PCR contained 60 Vbeta and 13 Jbeta primers. Clones were sequenced by immunoSEQ multiplex PCR, and TCRdb holds only the in-frame ones, with some missing. Seen here are 130,000 or so clones, around two thirds observed once, and the top ten hold around 1.8%. Sequenced: PBMCs. The chain is built from TRBV27 and TRBJ2-1; maybe TRBD2 (5 bases). The TCR sequence derives from a male donor in good health and CMV-seronegative. The CDR3 here is CASSLFGGSGEQFF. The CDR3 DNA follows: TGTGCCAGCAGTTTATTTGGAGGATCTGGCGAGCAGTTCTTC.